The source of this TCR beta chain is a study of brain T cells in children with intractable seizures. Comments on this clone: Its antigen is currently unknown.

The V and J ends lost 4 bases and 1 base, in that order; junction bases with no gene match: 8. The V gene's germline CDR1 is SGHRS and CDR2 YFSETQ. The CDR3 is made up of 15 amino acids. Profiled with immunoSEQ multiplex PCR; TCRdb holds only in-frame clones, not every one. The data hold 300,000 to 400,000 clones, with over 90% observed a single time. Time point defined: blood from clinic visit 5 months post-surgery; TSC patient then seizure free. Surgery cases with the highest brain T cell transcript signatures were chosen for sequencing. At least one anti-epileptic drug was given before surgery. Study-level findings and limits: HCMV serostatus was not known, and viral specificity came from CDR3 similarity only. Clones missing pre-surgery may reflect undersampling of that blood sample.

The chain carries TRBV5-1 and TRBJ2-7; 7 bases map to TRBD2. The sample in question was peripheral blood, obtained 4 to 5 months after surgery. The receptor was derived from a boy less than two years old with tuberous sclerosis and intractable seizures. The CDR3 loop is CASSPFWGGSYEQYF. The CDR3 nucleotides are TGCGCCAGCAGCCCCTTCTGGGGGGGGTCCTACGAGCAGTACTTC.